One and the same sample provided the 20 T cell receptor beta chains below, sequenced in a study of blood T cell repertoires in COVID-19 (TCRdb year 2020). Receptor amplification or capture employed the immunoSEQ multiplex PCR assay. Not all clones reach the TCRdb copy of this immuneACCESS table, which keeps in-frame sequences only. Checked studies attribute under half of the gap to unresolved V genes and leave the rest unexplained. For this sample there are some 200,000 clones; approximately 92% appear just once. About 3.3% of the sample comes from the top ten. Source material: PBMCs or T cells enriched from blood (not recorded which). The receptors here all came from a woman between 18 and 30 years old in a cohort exposed to, infected with or recovered from COVID-19 (not recorded which).

V is TRBV4-1 and J is TRBJ1-3; 8 positions agree with TRBD1. Germline CDR1 reads MGHRA; CDR2 reads YSYEKL. The CDR3 covers 17 residues. J gave up 3 bases and V 4 bases, and 11 bases lay outside the gene matches. For the CDR3, the DNA is TGCGCCAGCAGCCCGTTCGCTGAGACAGGGGTTGGAAACACCATATATTTT. Translating gives CASSPFAETGVGNTIYF.

This chain joins TRBV7-6 and TRBJ1-1; perhaps TRBD1 as D (5 bases). The CDR3 is 14 residues long. Trimming left V 5 bases short and J 4 bases short, with 14 bases between. Germline CDR1 is SGHVS and CDR2 is FNYEAQ. The CDR3, as DNA: TGTGCCAGCAGCCTCCCGGACATTCCCACTGAAGCTTTCTTT. Its translation is CASSLPDIPTEAFF.

The rearrangement joins TRBV19 to TRBJ2-7, with D possibly being TRBD1 (6 bases). The CDR3 consists of 15 residues. The V end lost 2 bases, the J end lost 3 bases, and 14 bases lay between the germline ends. Germline CDR1 is LNHDA and CDR2 is SQIVND (reference sequence). The CDR3 spells CASSISGGELYEQYF. The CDR3 DNA sequence: TGTGCCAGTAGTATATCTGGGGGCGAGCTCTACGAGCAGTACTTC.

The chain is built from TRBV4-2 and TRBJ1-4, with 9 bases fitting TRBD1. The CDR3 is 16 residues long. Per the germline V gene, CDR1 is LGHNA and CDR2 is YNFKEQ. Germline trimming cut 2 bases from V and 2 bases from J; bases unmatched to any gene: 3. CDR3 amino acids: CASSQNDRGTNEKLFF. In nucleotides, the CDR3 is TGTGCCAGCAGCCAAAACGACAGGGGGACTAATGAAAAACTGTTTTTT.

The rearrangement uses TRBV19 and TRBJ1-4; no reliable D call. The germline V gene has CDR1 LNHDA and CDR2 SQIVND (reference sequence). V lost 6 bases to trimming and J lost 4 bases, with 15 bases between them. The CDR3 contains 15 residues. CDR3 nucleotide sequence: TGTGCCAGTAGCCCGGGAGGGAATTTTAATGAAAAACTGTTTTTT. Translated, it gives CASSPGGNFNEKLFF.

V usage is TRBV19 and J usage is TRBJ1-5; D might be TRBD1 (6 bases). The germline gives CDR1 LNHDA, CDR2 SQIVND (reference sequence). Trimming pared 4 bases from V and 2 bases from J, leaving 30 bases between. The CDR3 runs to 21 residues. The CDR3, as DNA: TGTGCCAGTAGTAGCCTCACCCTCAGGGGCCGGAATGAGCAGGGCAATCAGCCCCAGCATTTT. This gives the protein CASSSLTLRGRNEQGNQPQHF.

This rearrangement joins TRBV18 to TRBJ1-2, with 8 positions matching TRBD1. The CDR3 runs to 14 residues. The germline gives CDR1 KGHSH, CDR2 LQKENI. The trim removed 3 bases at V and 3 bases at J, leaving 3 bases unmatched. CDR3 sequence reads: CASSPTGDDYGYTF. The CDR3 coding sequence is TGTGCCAGCTCACCGACAGGGGACGACTATGGCTACACCTTC.

This rearrangement joins TRBV6-1 to TRBJ1-2, with TRBD1 as a possible D gene (5 bases). Trimming left V 3 bases short and J 4 bases short, with 9 bases between. This CDR3 region has 13 residues. Germline V gene sequence: CDR1 MNHNS, CDR2 SASEGT. The CDR3 reads CASSDGGSYGYTF. The CDR3 nucleotides read TGTGCCAGCAGTGATGGGGGGTCCTATGGCTACACCTTC.

The genes are TRBV7-3 and TRBJ1-2, with TRBD1 matching 12 bases. Germline CDR1 and CDR2: SGHTA and FQGTGA. The CDR3 runs to 16 residues. V was pared by 4 bases and J by 8 bases, with 11 bases of the junction left unmatched. CDR3 nucleotides: TGTGCCAGCAGCTCGCTTCCGGGACAGGGGGCAGGAGGCTACACCTTC. Protein product: CASSSLPGQGAGGYTF.

This rearrangement joins TRBV5-1 to TRBJ1-5; D call uncertain. The V end was cut by 4 bases, the J end by 5 bases, with 16 bases between. Germline CDR1 and CDR2: SGHRS and YFSETQ. The CDR3 loop spans 15 amino acids. The CDR3 loop is CASSAWGVGDQPQHF. In nucleotides, the CDR3 is TGCGCCAGCAGCGCCTGGGGAGTCGGCGATCAGCCCCAGCATTTT.

The chain has TRBV2 and TRBJ2-5, with D maybe TRBD1 (6 bases). V dropped 5 bases and J dropped 5 bases, with 12 bases sitting between them. CDR1 and CDR2 from the germline V gene are SNHLY and FYNNEI. The CDR3 is 13 residues long. The CDR3 reads CASSQDSGETQYF. CDR3 in DNA: TGTGCCAGCAGTCAGGACAGTGGCGAGACCCAGTACTTC. The variable domain in full, with the rest retrieved from reference TRBV2 and TRBJ2-5, is EPEVTQTPSHQVTQMGQEVILRCVPISNHLYFYWYRQILGQKVEFLVSFYNNEISEKSEIFDDQFSVERPDGSNFTLKIRSTKLEDSAMYFCASSQDSGETQYFGPGTRLLVL.

CDR3 protein: CASSPLEADLEQFF. CDR3 nucleotide sequence: TGTGCCAGCAGCCCCCTGGAGGCGGACCTTGAGCAGTTCTTC. This chain links TRBV28 with TRBJ2-1; a possible D gene is TRBD2 (5 bases). In germline, CDR1 is MDHEN, CDR2 SYDVKM. The CDR3 loop spans 14 amino acids. Trimming left V 6 bases short and J 9 bases short, with 18 bases between.

The V gene is TRBV18, the J gene TRBJ1-5; D gene ambiguous. This CDR3 has 15 amino acids. Germline V gene lookup returns CDR1 KGHSH and CDR2 LQKENI. The V and J ends lost 5 bases and 0 bases respectively, with 11 bases between them. CDR3 sequence (DNA): TGTGCCAGCTCAGAGTCATCAAATAGCAATCAGCCCCAGCATTTT. This codes for CASSESSNSNQPQHF.

The rearrangement joins TRBV30 to TRBJ1-3; D is unresolved. The V end lost 1 base, the J end lost 7 bases, and 2 bases lay between the germline ends. The V gene's germline CDR1 is GTSNPN and CDR2 SVGIG (reference sequence). This CDR3 region has 10 residues. Here the CDR3 DNA reads TGTGCCTGGAGTGCGAACACCATATATTTT. It translates to CAWSANTIYF.

J is TRBJ2-2 and V is TRBV14, with a tentative D call TRBD1 (5 bases). Germline V CDR1 and CDR2: SGHDN, FVKESK. V gave up 4 bases and J gave up 1 base, with 7 bases separating them. There are 14 residues in the CDR3. CDR3 sequence: CASSLTGNTGELFF. In nucleotides, the CDR3 is TGTGCCAGCAGCCTCACAGGGAACACCGGGGAGCTGTTTTTT.

V usage is TRBV14 and J usage is TRBJ2-6; D perhaps matches TRBD1 (6 bases). Germline loops: CDR1 SGHDN, CDR2 FVKESK. The CDR3 has 15 amino acids. Trimming shortened V by 5 bases and J by 0 bases, and 8 bases separated the two germline ends. DNA of the CDR3: TGTGCCAGCAGCTCAGGGGCCTCTGGGGCCAACGTCCTGACTTTC. It specifies CASSSGASGANVLTF.

This clone occurred once. The genes are TRBV12-3 or TRBV12-4 and TRBJ1-1; D is uncertain. V lost 2 bases, J lost 6 bases, and 10 bases lay in between. The CDR3 sequence is 13 residues long. The DNA of the CDR3 is TGTGCCAGCAGTTTAATAGGGAGGGCTGAAGCTTTCTTT. It translates to CASSLIGRAEAFF.

This chain links TRBV7-6 with TRBJ2-5; tentative D call: TRBD2 (5 bases). V was cut by 5 bases and J by 4 bases, with 20 bases left in between. CDR1 and CDR2 (germline): SGHVS, FNYEAQ. CDR3 length: 16 residues. CDR3 loop: CASSPGPAGQGETQYF. In DNA form, the CDR3 reads TGTGCCAGCAGCCCCGGGCCCGCGGGCCAAGGAGAGACCCAGTACTTC.

The rearrangement uses TRBV6-1 and TRBJ1-1; 9 bases align to TRBD1. Germline V gene data show CDR1 as MNHNS and CDR2 as SASEGT. This CDR3 contains 15 residues. The ends lost 0 bases at V and 5 bases at J; junction bases unmatched: 4. The CDR3 nucleotides are TGTGCCAGCAGTGAAGCGAGGGACAGGGCTACTGAAGCTTTCTTT. Translated: CASSEARDRATEAFF.

This clone was found once. CDR3 nucleotide sequence: TGTGCCAGCTCACCACACCCCGGGGATGGCTACACCTTC. Protein: CASSPHPGDGYTF. J is TRBJ1-2 and V is TRBV18; D ambiguous. CDR1 is KGHSH, CDR2 LQKENI, per germline. Trimming shortened V by 1 base and J by 6 bases, and 9 bases separated the two germline ends. The CDR3 length is 13 residues. Based on the CDR3 plus reference TRBV18 and TRBJ1-2, the full variable domain is NAGVMQNPRHLVRRRGQEARLRCSPMKGHSHVYWYRQLPEEGLKFMVYLQKENIIDESGMPKERFSAEFPKEGPSILRIQQVVRGDSAAYFCASSPHPGDGYTFGSGTRLTVV.